This entry describes one T cell receptor beta chain. What it binds is not known. V lost 6 bases to trimming and J lost 1 base, with 7 bases between them. The CDR3 is made up of 13 amino acids. Germline lookup yields CDR1 SQVTM and CDR2 ANQGSEA. The table came from immunoSEQ multiplex PCR; TCRdb's copy has only in-frame clones and leaves some out. The data hold around 300,000 clones, with 80% observed a single time. The source of the sample is a study of cytotoxic CD8 clonotypes in ibrutinib-treated CLL. Study-wide context: Over 10 relapsed/refractory, 15 treatment-naive; under 18 IGHV unmutated. Response samples were obtained once patients had received a median about 12 months of treatment, range 6 to 36. The study, taken as a whole, reports: Baseline-level clonality went beyond age-matched healthy donors and moved in step with circulating CD8+ T-cell counts. Treatment saw public clonotypes, which were uncommon, either contract or stay stable.

This clonotype originated in a human donor with chronic lymphocytic leukemia. The gene calls are TRBV29-1 and TRBJ2-6; the D gene is possibly TRBD2 (5 bases). Here the sequenced sample was PBMCs, taken before ibrutinib treatment. The CDR3 bases are TGCAGCGTAGAGGGTTCTGGGGCCAACGTCCTGACTTTC. Amino acid sequence: CSVEGSGANVLTF. Full variable domain (remainder filled in from reference TRBV29-1 and TRBJ2-6): SAVISQKPSRDICQRGTSLTIQCQVDSQVTMMFWYRQQPGQSLTLIATANQGSEATYESGFVIDKFPISRPNLTFSTLTVSNMSPEDSSIYLCSVEGSGANVLTFGAGSRLTVL.